The 5 T cell receptor beta chains reported below all come from one sample, sequenced in a study of blood T cell repertoires in COVID-19 (dated by TCRdb to the early 2020s). The method was the immunoSEQ multiplex PCR assay. TCRdb limited this immuneACCESS table to in-frame rearrangements with V and J called. A share of clones is missing; checked studies link under half to unresolved V genes, and the rest is unexplained. The sample table lists roughly 250,000 clones, over 75% of them with a count of one. The ten most abundant clones make up around 2% of the sample. The specimen was PBMCs or T cells enriched from blood (not recorded which). The receptors were sampled from a woman younger than 30 who had recovered from COVID-19.

V is TRBV5-1 and J is TRBJ1-2; TRBD1 agrees at 11 bases. The length of the CDR3 is 17 residues. The germline V gene has CDR1 SGHRS and CDR2 YFSETQ. J was trimmed by 3 bases and V by 5 bases; bases with no gene match: 12. As DNA, the CDR3 is TGCGCCAGCAGACGGTCTGGGGACAGGGGGTACGACTATGGCTACACCTTC. Protein: CASRRSGDRGYDYGYTF. The whole variable domain, filled in from reference TRBV5-1 and TRBJ1-2, reads KAGVTQTPRYLIKTRGQQVTLSCSPISGHRSVSWYQQTPGQGLQFLFEYFSETQRNKGNFPGRFSGRQFSNSRSEMNVSTLELGDSALYLCASRRSGDRGYDYGYTFGSGTRLTVV.

This chain uses TRBV19 with TRBJ1-6; D is perhaps TRBD1 (5 bases). The CDR3 runs to 15 residues. Germline lookup yields CDR1 LNHDA and CDR2 SQIVND (reference sequence). V dropped 5 bases and J dropped 8 bases, with 16 bases sitting between them. CDR3 residues: CASSDRPGSDSPLHF. CDR3 coding DNA: TGTGCCAGTAGTGACAGACCAGGATCCGATTCACCCCTCCACTTT.

The genes are TRBV18 and TRBJ2-3, with D possibly TRBD1 on 6 matching bases. V lost 5 bases, J lost 0 bases, and 6 bases lay in between. The CDR3 length is 13 residues. Per germline, CDR1 KGHSH and CDR2 LQKENI. CDR3 in amino acids: CASSDRSTDTQYF. In nucleotides, the CDR3 is TGTGCCAGCTCAGACAGGAGCACAGATACGCAGTATTTT.

The chain joins TRBV4-2 to TRBJ1-4, with D unclear. The ends were cut back, 0 bases at V and 0 bases at J, with 8 bases in the middle. Germline V gives CDR1 LGHNA, CDR2 YNFKEQ. CDR3 length equals 16 residues. Here the CDR3 reads CASSQDGFATNEKLFF. In nucleotides, the CDR3 is TGTGCCAGCAGCCAAGACGGGTTTGCAACTAATGAAAAACTGTTTTTT.

This chain joins TRBV11-2 and TRBJ2-7; 9 bases line up with TRBD1. CDR1 and CDR2 from the germline V gene are SGHAT and FQNNGV. With V trimmed by 1 base and J by 4 bases, 2 bases remained unmatched. CDR3 length equals 14 residues. The CDR3 DNA is TGTGCCAGCAGCTTAGGACAGGGGGATTACGAGCAGTACTTC. This sequence encodes CASSLGQGDYEQYF.